This T cell receptor (beta chain) was retrieved from a study of blood T cell repertoires in COVID-19. Trimming cost V 4 bases and J 6 bases, with 16 bases left between them. The CDR3 covers 15 residues. Germline lookup yields CDR1 MNHEY and CDR2 SVGAGI. Generated by immunoSEQ multiplex PCR, the TCRdb table keeps only in-frame clones and is missing some. This sample has approximately 380,000 clones, with approximately 90% found just once. This chain joins TRBV6-5 and TRBJ2-1; D possibly corresponds to TRBD1 (5 bases). Specimen: PBMCs or T cells enriched from blood (not recorded which). This TCR came from a woman between 18 and 30 years old who had recovered from COVID-19. The CDR3 loop is CASSLSLGRANEQFF. The CDR3 bases are TGTGCCAGCAGTTTGTCCCTCGGCAGGGCCAATGAGCAGTTCTTC.